This TCR beta chain was found in a study of cytomegalovirus exposure and HLA in healthy donors. Trimming removed 1 base at V and 4 bases at J, with 13 bases between. The length of the CDR3 is 16 residues. Germline V lookup: CDR1 SGHVS, CDR2 FNYEAQ. This clone was seen only a few times. Primers included in the PCR were 60 Vbeta and 13 Jbeta primers. Assay used: immunoSEQ multiplex PCR; TCRdb lists only in-frame clones, some missing. This table has around 170,000 clones, around three quarters appearing once. Sequenced: PBMCs. The chain uses TRBV7-6 and TRBJ1-4, with a tentative D call TRBD1 (6 bases). The sequence was collected from a woman aged 35 to 49 in good health and CMV-seronegative. CDR3 residues: CASSLGGTTSNEKLFF. The CDR3 nucleotides read TGTGCCAGCAGCTTAGGGGGGACAACCAGTAATGAAAAACTGTTTTTT.